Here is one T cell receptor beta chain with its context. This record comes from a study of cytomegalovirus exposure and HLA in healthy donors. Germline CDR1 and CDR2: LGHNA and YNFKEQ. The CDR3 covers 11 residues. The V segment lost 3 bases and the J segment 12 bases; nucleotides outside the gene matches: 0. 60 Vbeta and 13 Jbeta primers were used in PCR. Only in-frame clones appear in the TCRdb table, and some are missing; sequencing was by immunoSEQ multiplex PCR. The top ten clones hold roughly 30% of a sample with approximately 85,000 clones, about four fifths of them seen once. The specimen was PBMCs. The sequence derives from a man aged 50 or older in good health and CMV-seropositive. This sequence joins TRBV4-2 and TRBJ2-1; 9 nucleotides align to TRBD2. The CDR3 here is CASSHSGGQFF. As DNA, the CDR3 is TGTGCCAGCAGCCATAGCGGGGGGCAGTTCTTC.